This paragraph reports one T cell receptor beta chain. This clone occurred once. It has no known antigen specificity. No much larger clone exists at a distance of one base, and base qualities are not known. This sample was included in a study of cytomegalovirus exposure and HLA in healthy donors (dated by TCRdb to the late 2010s). Regarding the study in general: In an earlier analysis of some 550 of the donors, 276 Gb of sequence data and 90 million to 120 million unique TCR beta sequences from 180 million or so T cells were reported. An early release that covered around 590 HLA-typed donors contained approximately 300 gigabases of sequencing data and around 80 million unique TCR sequences. The genetic ancestry cluster associated with self-reported Caucasian donors included around four fifths of the 300 to 450 genotyped donors. The study aimed to test whether cataloging public T cell receptors could reveal signatures of past pathogen exposure. The T cell repertoires of several hundred subjects were profiled by immunosequencing and related to cytomegalovirus serostatus. Besides the first cohort of about 730 subjects, a separate validation cohort made up of 120 or so different subjects was used. The study combined high-throughput TCR immunosequencing, statistical association of individual TCRs with disease status, and machine learning to predict cytomegalovirus infection status. A later analysis re-examined previously published TCR beta repertoires from about 670 donors and added high-resolution HLA genotyping to investigate patterns of TCR occurrence. Rather than using new phenotypic data, the later analysis identified candidate immune exposures from TCR beta sequences and from how often those sequences occurred across donors. An earlier analysis of around 580 of the donors used high-throughput TCR beta sequencing to judge whether each TCR beta V gene segment behaved as functional or pseudogenic. Donor age, sex, ethnicity and CMV serostatus were compiled together with the repertoire data. Genome-wide SNP genotypes for about 60% of the 666 donors were used in a later genetic analysis, which treated that subset as a discovery cohort. All discovery cohort repertoires had been generated using a single sequencing platform. Class I and class II HLA loci were covered by the typing at four-digit resolution. Typing coverage varied by locus: roughly 620-640 donors for A, B, C, DRB1 and DQB1; roughly 560 for DQA1; about 590 for DPA1; approximately 490 for DPB1. Five DR-DQ haplotypes were handled as single units for association and clustering, since linkage in the cohort was strong. Among 398 genotyped donors of the cohort, an average of around 240,000 unique TCR beta nucleotide sequences were sequenced per donor, 15% to 20% of them non-productive. The research as a whole found: In an earlier analysis of fewer than 700 of the donors, most TCR beta V segments appeared in productive rearrangements about 87% or about 30% of the time, broadly matching IMGT annotations. A cluster of highly shared sequence variants was judged likely to be a technical artifact of the sequencing pipeline. In vitro tests confirmed that a few of the cytomegalovirus-associated TCR beta chains recognize cytomegalovirus antigens. In a later analysis, TCR association rates were found to vary across HLA loci, with the most associated TCRs seen for DRB1 alleles and the fewest for HLA-C alleles. A later analysis reported that several top co-occurrence clusters appeared linked to parvovirus B19, influenza, CMV and Epstein-Barr virus. A total of 164 TCR beta chains were listed by the study as associated with cytomegalovirus. Because HLA typing was unavailable for some donors at each locus, only the typed subset was used in association tests. Roughly uniform sequencing depth across donors was assumed in presence/absence analyses, although this assumption may not hold. The cohort was sequenced for TCR beta chains only, and without alpha or paired-chain data the features that could be detected were limited. The classifier was reported to diagnose cytomegalovirus status with high specificity and sensitivity in both the original and validation cohorts. Because the 87-base-pair reads could not distinguish some IMGT-functional V segments, including TRBV6-2 and TRBV6-3, those segments were excluded. Because counts were too low, about 18 rarely observed V segments, including chromosome 9 orphons, were left out of the earlier analysis of some 600 of the donors. A further reported finding was that TCR beta sequences accurately predicted the HLA-A and HLA-B alleles for most subjects in the first cohort. Most CMV-associated TCR beta chains appeared to be HLA-restricted in a later analysis, and the HLA associations seemed to be driven largely by CMV exposure. An association between a missense DCLRE1C variant and V-gene and J-gene trimming of TCR beta chains was found in a later genetic analysis and replicated in an independent cohort. Compared with equally common non-associated chains, HLA-associated TCR beta chains in a later analysis were more clonally expanded and had lower generation probabilities. Assigning TCR associations to individual alleles was difficult when HLA alleles, especially DR and DQ, strongly co-occurred. The authors suggested that the approach could potentially be extended to other disease states and immunological phenotypes. Linkage disequilibrium might explain the correlated functional status among segregating V segments, but an unknown experimental factor could not be excluded. In a later analysis, 16,951 TCR beta sequences were associated with specific HLA alleles at a false discovery rate of 0.05. A later genetic analysis reported fewer N-insertions in productive TCRs among donors in an Asian-associated ancestry cluster than the roughly 670-donor mean. For the cohort, immune exposure information was limited to CMV serostatus. While some public TCRs were present in many individuals, most TCR sequences turned up only very rarely across donors.

The cohort consisted of hundreds of healthy bone marrow donors. Cohort members were all nominally healthy when sampled, although unrecorded immune exposures were likely present. The donor was CMV seronegative and belonged to the group of approximately 320 seronegative cohort members. A peripheral blood sample was provided by each donor, and peripheral blood mononuclear cells were used for TCR beta sequencing. Genomic DNA was extracted from the blood cell samples with the Qiagen DNeasy Blood Extraction Kit. The V and J ends are trimmed by 0 bases and 3 bases, leaving 9 bases between them. From the cysteine through the phenylalanine, the CDR3 covers 15 amino acids. Kept here is only the CDR3 DNA, which spans 45 bases and is read in frame from base 1. Based on the germline V gene, the CDR1 and CDR2 sequences are KGHSH and LQKENI. Library preparation used the immunoSEQ multiplex PCR assay. The multiplex PCR relied on a mix of 60 forward primers for TCR Vbeta segments and 13 reverse primers for TCR Jbeta segments. The CDR3 region of rearranged TCR beta genes was amplified from genomic DNA with a multiplex PCR assay. The amplified TCR beta libraries were sequenced on the Illumina HiSeq System as 87-base-pair reads. Concerning the study's data processing: A later analysis counted tens of millions of unique TCR beta chains across the 600 to 850 repertoires, and 9.5 million to 11 million of these chains were shared by at least two donors. Raw reads were error-corrected and collapsed into unique sequences with a nearest-neighbor algorithm that merged closely related sequences to remove PCR and sequencing errors. V, D and J gene segments were assigned by aligning CDR3 sequences to IMGT reference sequences. For a sequence to be retained, at least a six-nucleotide match to both a V gene segment and a J gene segment was required. A rearrangement was called productive if the CDR3 had no stop codons and remained in frame with V and J, and every other rearrangement was called non-productive. CDR3 was defined according to IMGT convention as the region running from the second conserved V-encoded cysteine to the conserved J-encoded phenylalanine. In an earlier analysis of roughly 580 of the donors, sequences lacking an unambiguous match to a single V gene segment were excluded. An earlier analysis of roughly 590 of the donors called V segments functional above 56.7% productive rearrangements and segregating when the between-donor standard deviation exceeded 5%. To diagnose cytomegalovirus status from the catalog of TCR beta chain sequences, a statistical classification framework was built. A later analysis assigned V and J genes by comparing TCR nucleotide sequences with IMGT/GENE-DB human TR gene sequences. In a later analysis, CDR3 sequences and most-parsimonious VDJ recombination scenarios were assigned using the TCRdist pipeline. In a later analysis, each TCR beta chain was defined by its CDR3 amino acid sequence together with its V-gene family, and reads lacking a unique V-gene family were excluded. To address suspected cross-contamination and a sequencing artifact, a later analysis removed 592 highly shared, low-generation-probability nucleotide sequences. In a later analysis, a clonal expansion index was calculated for each public chain from normalized within-repertoire ranks of inferred template counts. In a later analysis, generation probabilities were computed with a VDJ recombination model fitted to out-of-frame rearrangements, and the resulting probabilities were checked against IGoR. Hypergeometric tests were used in a later analysis to score TCR-TCR, TCR-HLA and TCR-CMV co-occurrence, with a repertoire-size bias correction applied to the TCR pairs. In a later analysis, false discovery rates were estimated by permuting HLA or CMV assignments 20 times. In a later analysis, co-occurring TCRs were grouped with DBSCAN, and TCRdist sequence similarity was added when clustering was performed within HLA-allele-positive subsets. Repertoires with fewer than 30,000 or more than 120,000 public chains were left out of co-occurrence clustering, as were roughly five repertoires with anomalous nucleotide sharing. In its TCRdb copy, this immuneACCESS table keeps in-frame sequences only and misses some clones. Where compared with another copy, unresolved V genes explain less than half of these, and the others have no known cause. V, J and clone size are those of that table, while D and trimming were read from the DNA. Recorded for this sample are approximately 180,000 clones; roughly 80% of them occurred a single time. The ten largest clones add up to about 1.5% of the sample.

The TCR originated in a woman between 18 and 29 years old in good health and CMV-seronegative. Here the chain combines TRBV18 and TRBJ2-1, with the D segment identity uncertain. Sequenced input: PBMCs. The CDR3 protein: CASSPPVADYNEQFF. The DNA sequence follows: TGTGCCAGCTCACCACCCGTGGCAGACTACAATGAGCAGTTCTTC.